This is a list of T cell receptor beta chains from one sample in a study of cytomegalovirus exposure and HLA in healthy donors. Generated by immunoSEQ multiplex PCR, the TCRdb table keeps only in-frame clones and is missing some. Among around 110,000 clones listed, approximately 70% were seen once. Sequenced input: PBMCs. The receptors were gathered from a man aged 30-40 years in good health and CMV-seropositive. Both conserved end residues are part of each CDR3. D genes are given only for firm matches. Only some rows state a clone size, as once, few, many or a class for expanded clones.

D gene,J gene,clone size,V gene,CDR3 DNA,CDR3 protein
-,TRBJ2-1,-,TRBV6-1,TGTGCCAGCAGTGAAGCCGCAGGGTTGATCGATGAGCAGTTCTTC,CASSEAAGLIDEQFF
TRBD1,TRBJ1-3,-,TRBV30,TGTGCCTGGGGGAAAGACAGGGCTGGAAACACCATATATTTT,CAWGKDRAGNTIYF
TRBD1,TRBJ1-2,-,TRBV5-1,TGCGCCAGCAGCGCATACAGGGGGTCTAACTATGGCTACACCTTC,CASSAYRGSNYGYTF
TRBD2,TRBJ2-1,-,TRBV9,TGTGCCAGCAGCCCGATAACTAGCGGGAGGGGTAATGAGCAGTTCTTC,CASSPITSGRGNEQFF
-,TRBJ1-4,-,TRBV5-1,TGCGCCAGCAGCTTGCTGCCCCCACTAGTGGGTGAAAAACTGTTTTTT,CASSLLPPLVGEKLFF
-,TRBJ1-1,-,TRBV29-1,TGCAGCGTTTTCGGGGGAAGCCGGATTTGGAACACTGAAGCTTTCTTT,CSVFGGSRIWNTEAFF
-,TRBJ2-1,once,TRBV4-1,TGCGCCAGCAGCCAAGATAAGAGGGGGGGACCCAATGAGCAGTTCTTC,CASSQDKRGGPNEQFF
TRBD1,TRBJ2-5,-,TRBV28,TGTGCCAGCAGTTACACAAAAACAGGGGGTAGGTCGGAGACCCAGTACTTC,CASSYTKTGGRSETQYF
TRBD1,TRBJ1-2,-,TRBV18,TGTGCCAGCTCACCAGTGGCAGGGGGCGGAGATGGCTACACCTTC,CASSPVAGGGDGYTF
-,TRBJ2-7,-,TRBV27,TGTGCCAGCAGTTACTCCGGGACATACTCCTACGAGCAGTACTTC,CASSYSGTYSYEQYF
TRBD2,TRBJ2-7,-,TRBV7-9,TGTGCCAGCAGCGACGGGACTAGTCGAAGTCGGTACTTC,CASSDGTSRSRYF
-,TRBJ1-1,-,TRBV6-6,TGTGCCAGCAGTTCTCGGAGGGGAGTGGGGAACACTGAAGCTTTCTTT,CASSSRRGVGNTEAFF
TRBD2,TRBJ2-1,-,TRBV11-2,TGTGCCAGCAGCTTACGCGCGGGAGGGCGAATGAGGAATGAGCAGTTCTTC,CASSLRAGGRMRNEQFF
-,TRBJ2-7,-,TRBV15,TGTGCCACCAGCACGCAGGGGCCCCGGATATTGGGCTCCGAGCAGTACTTC,CATSTQGPRILGSEQYF
-,TRBJ1-6,-,TRBV28,TGTGCCGGTCGATGGAGGGAGAATTCACCCCTCCACTTT,CAGRWRENSPLHF
-,TRBJ1-3,-,TRBV13,TGTGCCAGCAGCTTATGGGCCGGAAACACCATATATTTT,CASSLWAGNTIYF
-,TRBJ2-1,-,TRBV5-1,TGCGCCAGCAGCCGGGACTCCAATTTTTTGGGCTCCTACAATGAGCAGTTCTTC,CASSRDSNFLGSYNEQFF
-,TRBJ1-1,-,TRBV5-4,TGCGCCAGCAGCCAGACAGGGAACACTGAAGCTTTCTTT,CASSQTGNTEAFF
TRBD2,TRBJ2-1,-,TRBV4-1,TGCGCCAGCAGCCAGGCGGGAGAGGGCAATGAGCAGTTCTTC,CASSQAGEGNEQFF
-,TRBJ2-5,-,TRBV19,TGTGCCAGTAGCCCGGTGACACAAGAGCAGTACTTC,CASSPVTQEQYF
TRBD1,TRBJ1-5,-,TRBV28,TGTGCCACTCAGGACGGACAGGGATTAGTCGGAAGCAACCAGCCCCAGCATTTT,CATQDGQGLVGSNQPQHF
TRBD1,TRBJ1-1,once,TRBV7-2,TGTGCCAGCAGCTCCACAGGGGCCCTCGAAGCTTTCTTT,CASSSTGALEAFF
-,TRBJ1-1,-,TRBV19,TGTGCCAGTAGTATAGGGAGGACTGAAGCTTTCTTT,CASSIGRTEAFF
-,TRBJ1-5,few,TRBV6-1,TGTGCCAGCAGTGATTTTCAGGGGTATCAGCCCCAGCATTTT,CASSDFQGYQPQHF
-,TRBJ2-1,-,TRBV29-1,TGCAGCGTTGAAGACCCTTACTCCAACAATGAGCAGTTCTTC,CSVEDPYSNNEQFF
-,TRBJ1-5,-,TRBV28,TGTGCCAGCAGTTATTACAGTAGCAATCAGCCCCAGCATTTT,CASSYYSSNQPQHF
-,TRBJ1-2,-,TRBV6-1,TGTGCCAGCAATGCAGGTGGCTACACCTTC,CASNAGGYTF
TRBD1,TRBJ1-2,-,TRBV29-1,TGCAGCGTCCCTACCGGGACAGACAACTATGGCTACACCTTC,CSVPTGTDNYGYTF
-,TRBJ2-1,-,TRBV2,TGTGCCAGCAGTGACATGAGCTCCTACAATGAGCAGTTCTTC,CASSDMSSYNEQFF
TRBD1,TRBJ2-7,-,TRBV19,TGTGCCAGTTCAACCGGGACAGACTATACCGAGCAGTACTTC,CASSTGTDYTEQYF
TRBD1,TRBJ1-6,few,TRBV7-2,TGTGCCAGCAGCTTATCAGGGGGCAATTCACCCCTCCACTTT,CASSLSGGNSPLHF
TRBD1,TRBJ2-3,-,TRBV6-4,TGTGCCAGCAGTGGCGGAACAGGGGGCACAGATACGCAGTATTTT,CASSGGTGGTDTQYF
-,TRBJ2-1,-,TRBV9,TGTGCCAGCAGCGTATTCGGAGGACTGCAAGGGTCTGAGCAGTTCTTC,CASSVFGGLQGSEQFF
-,TRBJ2-1,-,TRBV9,TGTGCCAGCAGCGTAGCTCCCAGGGTAGGCGATGAGCAGTTCTTC,CASSVAPRVGDEQFF
-,TRBJ2-2,-,TRBV11-2,TGTGCCAGCTCCTACGTGGGGGCCCGGGGCGGGGAGCTGTTTTTT,CASSYVGARGGELFF
-,TRBJ2-1,-,TRBV29-1,TGCAGCGTTGAAAGACAGCACAATGAGCAGTTCTTC,CSVERQHNEQFF
TRBD1,TRBJ1-5,-,TRBV6-1,TGTGCCAGCAGTGATATTTACAGGGGAAGCGGGCAGCCCCAGCATTTT,CASSDIYRGSGQPQHF
-,TRBJ2-7,-,TRBV9,TGTGCCAGCAGCCTCGAACCGGGAGCAGACTACGAGCAGTACTTC,CASSLEPGADYEQYF
-,TRBJ2-1,-,TRBV5-4,TGTGCCAGCAGCTTGATAGTAAACAATGAGCAGTTCTTC,CASSLIVNNEQFF
TRBD1,TRBJ1-1,few,TRBV2,TGTGCCAGCAGCCGGGACAGGAACACTGAAGCTTTCTTT,CASSRDRNTEAFF
TRBD2,TRBJ2-3,-,TRBV4-1,TGCGCCAGCAGCCAAGAGCCGGGGGGGCGTCCGAGAGATACGCAGTATTTT,CASSQEPGGRPRDTQYF
TRBD1,TRBJ1-5,few,TRBV6-6,TGTGCCAGCAGTTCGAACCAGGGGGCCCAGGCGAGGCCCCAGCATTTT,CASSSNQGAQARPQHF
-,TRBJ2-2,-,TRBV30,TGTGCCTGGAGTGTCCTTCTCCCCCGGAGGGCCCTAGGGGAGCTGTTTTTT,CAWSVLLPRRALGELFF
-,TRBJ2-1,-,TRBV7-9,TGTGCCAGCAGCTCCCTAGGGGCGGGACGCAATGAGCAGTTCTTC,CASSSLGAGRNEQFF
TRBD2,TRBJ2-1,few,TRBV28,TGTGCCAGCAGTTTATCAGGGAGGGATGAGCAGTTCTTC,CASSLSGRDEQFF
TRBD1,TRBJ1-1,-,TRBV11-3,TGTGCCAGCAGCTTCCTACAGGGGACTGAAGCTTTCTTT,CASSFLQGTEAFF
TRBD2,TRBJ2-1,-,TRBV5-4,TGTGCCAGCAGCTTAGGCTCTAGCGGGGGTTACAATGAGCAGTTCTTC,CASSLGSSGGYNEQFF
-,TRBJ1-2,-,TRBV7-2,TGTGCCAGCAGCTTAGTTGCGGGGAACTATGGCTACACCTTC,CASSLVAGNYGYTF
TRBD2,TRBJ2-1,once,TRBV9,TGTGCCAGCAGCGTAGGAGGGAATAGCGGGGGGGGCCATGAGCAGTTCTTC,CASSVGGNSGGGHEQFF
TRBD1,TRBJ1-5,-,TRBV18,TGTGCCAGCTCACCAGGGGGGACAGTAAATCAGCCCCAGCATTTT,CASSPGGTVNQPQHF
-,TRBJ1-1,-,TRBV6-5,TGTGCCAGCAGTCCCCAGGCAGGGGTAATCACTGAAGCTTTCTTT,CASSPQAGVITEAFF